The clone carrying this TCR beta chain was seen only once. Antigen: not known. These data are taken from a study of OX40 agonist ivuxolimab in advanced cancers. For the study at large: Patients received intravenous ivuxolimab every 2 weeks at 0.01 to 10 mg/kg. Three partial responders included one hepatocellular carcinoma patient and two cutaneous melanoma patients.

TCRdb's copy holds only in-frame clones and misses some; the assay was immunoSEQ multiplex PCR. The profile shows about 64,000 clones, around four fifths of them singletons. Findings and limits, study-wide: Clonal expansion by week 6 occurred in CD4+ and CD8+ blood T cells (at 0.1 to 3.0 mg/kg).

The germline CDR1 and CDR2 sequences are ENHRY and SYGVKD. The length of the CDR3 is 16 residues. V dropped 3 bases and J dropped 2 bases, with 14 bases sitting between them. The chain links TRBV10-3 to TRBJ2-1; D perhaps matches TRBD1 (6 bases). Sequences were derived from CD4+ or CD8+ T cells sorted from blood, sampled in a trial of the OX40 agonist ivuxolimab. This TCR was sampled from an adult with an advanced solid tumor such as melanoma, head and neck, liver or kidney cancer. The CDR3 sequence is CAISDQGGKTYNEQFF. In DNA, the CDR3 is TGTGCCATCAGTGACCAAGGGGGAAAGACCTACAATGAGCAGTTCTTC.